Sequencing of this T cell receptor (beta chain) was carried out in a study of T cell responses to AZD1222 COVID-19 vaccine. The method was immunoSEQ multiplex PCR; TCRdb's version includes in-frame clones alone and lacks a portion of them. The sample yields under 100,000 clones, approximately 89% seen once. Trimming removed 1 base from V and 11 bases from J, with 21 bases in between. In germline, CDR1 is SGHVS, CDR2 FNYEAQ. The CDR3 spans 16 residues. The TCR originated in an adult in good health. The sequencing here drew on peripheral blood, taken on day 0 of AZD1222 vaccination. This rearrangement joins TRBV7-6 to TRBJ1-5, with D maybe TRBD1 (5 bases). In nucleotides, the CDR3 is TGTGCCAGCAGCTTAGGTCGGACCGGACCTGGGGGAGCCCAGCATTTT. Protein product: CASSLGRTGPGGAQHF.